The following is a TCR beta chain sequence with its context. The study left out patients who had uncontrolled infection, other autoimmune disease, pregnancy or lactation. The sample belongs to a study of T cells in Graves' hyperthyroidism and ophthalmopathy. TCR beta CDR3 sequences were amplified from RNA transcripts. Carried out on the TCR CDR3, a first-round RT-PCR used the HTBI primer set. Each CDR3 protein is one row after TCRdb ran MiXCR on the multiplex PCR reads. Here the sample spans around 33,000 distinct CDR3 sequences, around 48% being singletons. The source material was blood. The TCR originated in a woman aged 45-59 years with Graves' hyperthyroidism that later progressed to Graves' ophthalmopathy.

The CDR3: CSASRDSQTNYGYTF. The CDR3 nucleotides read TGCAGTGCTAGCCGGGACAGCCAAACTAACTATGGCTACACCTTC. This rearrangement joins TRBV20-1 to TRBJ1-2; 7 positions agree with TRBD1. Germline values: CDR1 DFQATT, CDR2 SNEGSKA (reference sequence). The CDR3 runs 15 residues. V lost 3 bases, J lost 0 bases, and 7 bases stayed unmatched.